Below, 9 T cell receptor beta chains from the same sample are listed, as sequenced in a study of graft-versus-host responses after intestinal transplantation. Antigens of these TCRs are unknown. Sequencing used immunoSEQ multiplex PCR; TCRdb keeps in-frame clones, though not all of them. Altogether 100,000 to 130,000 clones are present, approximately 88% being singletons, with the ten largest covering about 0.75%. The sample in question was unstimulated CD4+ T cells sorted from spleen or lymph node cells, obtained before transplant. These receptors originate from a human donor who was the organ donor for an intestinal transplant.

The CDR3 here is CASSRTDGPNQPQHF. The DNA for the CDR3 is TGTGCCAGCAGCCGCACGGACGGACCCAATCAGCCCCAGCATTTT. The chain employs TRBV5-6 and TRBJ1-5, with D uncertain. This CDR3 is 15 amino acids long. V gave up 4 bases and J gave up 3 bases, with 14 bases separating them. Germline CDR1 reads SGHDT; CDR2 reads YYEEEE. Drawing the rest from reference TRBV5-6 and TRBJ1-5, the complete variable domain is DAGVTQSPTHLIKTRGQQVTLRCSPKSGHDTVSWYQQALGQGPQFIFQYYEEEERQRGNFPDRFSGHQFPNYSSELNVNALLLGDSALYLCASSRTDGPNQPQHFGDGTRLSIL.

V gene TRBV7-9 combines with J gene TRBJ1-2, with D maybe TRBD1 (5 bases). From germline, CDR1 is SEHNR and CDR2 FQNEAQ (reference sequence). V shed 4 bases and J shed 8 bases, with 8 bases lying between them. The CDR3 runs 11 residues. The CDR3 DNA sequence: TGTGCCAGCAGCTCAGGGTACGGCTACACCTTC. Amino acids: CASSSGYGYTF.

The chain recombines TRBV27 with TRBJ2-1; 7 nucleotides agree with TRBD2. The CDR3 covers 13 residues. Germline V gene data show CDR1 as MNHEY and CDR2 as SMNVEV (reference sequence). The junction had 1 base not matched to a gene; V was cut back by 5 bases and J by 3 bases. The CDR3 loop reads CASSRTSYNEQFF. DNA for the CDR3: TGTGCCAGCAGTAGGACTAGCTACAATGAGCAGTTCTTC.

The V call is TRBV9, the J call TRBJ2-3; weak D call: TRBD2 (5 bases). CDR1 and CDR2 from the germline V gene are SGDLS and YYNGEE. This CDR3 region has 14 residues. With 4 bases removed from V and 3 bases from J, the gap between germline ends came to 12 bases. CDR3 coding DNA: TGTGCCAGCAGCCAAATCAGCGGAACAGATACGCAGTATTTT. As protein: CASSQISGTDTQYF.

The chain combines TRBV5-1 with TRBJ2-7; 8 bases match TRBD1. The length of the CDR3 is 15 residues. Germline V gene data show CDR1 as SGHRS and CDR2 as YFSETQ. With V trimmed by 5 bases and J by 2 bases, 9 bases remained unmatched. CDR3 nucleotides: TGCGCCAGCAGTCTCCGGACAGGGCCTACCTACGAGCAGTACTTC. Amino acids: CASSLRTGPTYEQYF.

The chain carries TRBV4-1 and TRBJ2-6; the match to TRBD2 covers 8 bases. This CDR3 spans 14 amino acids. Per germline, CDR1 MGHRA and CDR2 YSYEKL. V gave up 7 bases and J gave up 2 bases; unmatched junction bases: 1. The CDR3 here is CASNGGAGANVLTF. In DNA form, the CDR3 reads TGCGCCAGCAACGGGGGGGCTGGGGCCAACGTCCTGACTTTC.

This clone has only one observation. The CDR3 is CASSPEGLNTIYF. In DNA form, the CDR3 reads TGCGCCAGCAGCCCGGAAGGATTAAACACCATATATTTT. The chain combines TRBV5-1 with TRBJ1-3; no clear D. V lost 4 bases, J lost 6 bases, and 11 bases lay in between. Germline lookup yields CDR1 SGHRS and CDR2 YFSETQ. The CDR3 contains 13 residues. Based on the CDR3 plus reference TRBV5-1 and TRBJ1-3, the full variable domain is KAGVTQTPRYLIKTRGQQVTLSCSPISGHRSVSWYQQTPGQGLQFLFEYFSETQRNKGNFPGRFSGRQFSNSRSEMNVSTLELGDSALYLCASSPEGLNTIYFGEGSWLTVV.

V is TRBV5-6 and J is TRBJ2-5; 9 bases match TRBD1. Germline trimming cut 4 bases from V and 4 bases from J; bases unmatched to any gene: 8. The CDR3 loop spans 15 amino acids. Germline V gene sequence: CDR1 SGHDT, CDR2 YYEEEE. CDR3 loop: CASSERQGGRETQYF. CDR3 sequence (DNA): TGTGCCAGCAGCGAAAGACAGGGGGGACGAGAGACCCAGTACTTC.

This sequence joins TRBV9 and TRBJ1-1, with TRBD1 as a possible D gene (5 bases). Germline CDR1 reads SGDLS; CDR2 reads YYNGEE. The CDR3 contains 15 residues. V lost 1 base to trimming and J lost 1 base, with 11 bases between them. CDR3 nucleotide sequence: TGTGCCAGCAGCGTATACCCACAGGCGAACACTGAAGCTTTCTTT. Translation: CASSVYPQANTEAFF.